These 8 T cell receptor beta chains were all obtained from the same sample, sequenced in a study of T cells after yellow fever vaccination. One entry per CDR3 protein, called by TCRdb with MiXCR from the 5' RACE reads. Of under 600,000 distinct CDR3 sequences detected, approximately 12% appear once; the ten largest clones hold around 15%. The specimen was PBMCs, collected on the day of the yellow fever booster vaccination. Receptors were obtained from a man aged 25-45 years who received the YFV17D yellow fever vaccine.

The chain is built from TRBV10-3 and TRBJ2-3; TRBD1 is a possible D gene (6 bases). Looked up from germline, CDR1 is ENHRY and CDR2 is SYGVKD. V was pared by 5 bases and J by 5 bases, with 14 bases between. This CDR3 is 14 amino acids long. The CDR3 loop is CAISIQGSGDTQYF. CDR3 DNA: TGTGCCATCAGTATTCAGGGGTCGGGAGATACGCAGTATTTT.

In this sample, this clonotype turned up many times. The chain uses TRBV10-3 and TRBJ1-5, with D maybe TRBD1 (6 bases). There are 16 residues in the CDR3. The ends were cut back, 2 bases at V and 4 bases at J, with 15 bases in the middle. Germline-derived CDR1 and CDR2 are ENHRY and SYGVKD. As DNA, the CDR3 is TGTGCCATCAGTGAGGGACGGACAGATAGTAATCAGCCCCAGCATTTT. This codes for CAISEGRTDSNQPQHF.

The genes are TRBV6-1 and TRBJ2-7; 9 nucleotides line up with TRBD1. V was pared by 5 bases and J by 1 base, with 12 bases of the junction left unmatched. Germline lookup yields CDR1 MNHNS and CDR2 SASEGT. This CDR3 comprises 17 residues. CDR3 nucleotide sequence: TGTGCCAGCAGTCCACACAATACCGGGACAGGGTCCTACGAGCAGTACTTC. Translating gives CASSPHNTGTGSYEQYF.

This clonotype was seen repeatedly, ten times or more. The CDR3 nucleotides read TGTGCCAGCAGCCGATTAGCGGGAGGGGGCTACGAGCAGTACTTC. This sequence encodes CASSRLAGGGYEQYF. The chain is built from TRBV7-2 and TRBJ2-7, with 11 positions matching TRBD2. The CDR3 spans 15 residues. In germline, CDR1 is SGHTA, CDR2 FQGNSA. The ends lost 5 bases at V and 3 bases at J; junction bases unmatched: 6.

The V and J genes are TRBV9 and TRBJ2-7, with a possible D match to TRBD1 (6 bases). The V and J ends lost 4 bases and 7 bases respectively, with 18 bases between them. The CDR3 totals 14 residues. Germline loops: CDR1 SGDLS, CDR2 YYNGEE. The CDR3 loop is CASSPRGGSGEQYF. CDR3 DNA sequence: TGTGCCAGCAGCCCTAGAGGGGGATCGGGAGAGCAGTACTTC.

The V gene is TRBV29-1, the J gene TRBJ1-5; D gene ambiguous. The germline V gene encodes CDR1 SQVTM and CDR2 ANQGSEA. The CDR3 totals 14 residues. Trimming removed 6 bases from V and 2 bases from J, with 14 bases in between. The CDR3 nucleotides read TGCAGCGTCCAGCTAATTGGGGGCAATCAGCCCCAGCATTTT. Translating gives CSVQLIGGNQPQHF.

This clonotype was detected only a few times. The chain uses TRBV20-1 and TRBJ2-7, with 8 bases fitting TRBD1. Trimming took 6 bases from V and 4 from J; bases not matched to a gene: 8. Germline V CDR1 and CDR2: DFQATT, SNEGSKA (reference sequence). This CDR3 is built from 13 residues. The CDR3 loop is CSAVDRVGYEQYF. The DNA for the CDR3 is TGCAGTGCCGTGGACAGGGTGGGGTACGAGCAGTACTTC.

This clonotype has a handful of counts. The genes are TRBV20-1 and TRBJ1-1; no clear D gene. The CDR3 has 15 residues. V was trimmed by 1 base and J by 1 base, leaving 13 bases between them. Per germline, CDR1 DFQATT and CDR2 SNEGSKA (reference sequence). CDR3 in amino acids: CSARVATATNTEAFF. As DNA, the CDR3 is TGCAGTGCTAGAGTGGCAACAGCCACGAACACTGAAGCTTTCTTT.